Following are 14 T cell receptor beta chains from one sample sequenced in a study of regulatory T cells in long-lasting Graves disease. Documented time point: newly diagnosed GD, antithyroid drugs for less than 3 months. Generation of the TCR library employed RNA extracted from PBMCs. CDR3 regions were amplified by Arm-PCR using iRepertoire HTBI primers to build TCR beta libraries. MiXCR, applied by TCRdb to the multiplex PCR reads, yields one record per CDR3 protein. The sample consists of 350,000 to 400,000 distinct CDR3 sequences, 15% to 20% of them appearing once. The sample also formed part of further work on T cells in Graves' hyperthyroidism and ophthalmopathy.

The sample here was peripheral blood mononuclear cells (PBMCs), taken at new diagnosis, from a patient treated with antithyroid drugs. The receptors here all came from a woman aged 18-35 years with Graves disease.

This clonotype was seen ten or more times. The genes are TRBV5-1 and TRBJ1-2, with D hard to call. CDR1 SGHRS and CDR2 YFSETQ come from the germline V gene. Trimming took off 4 bases at V and 3 bases at J, with 10 bases between the two ends. The CDR3 is 13 amino acids. CDR3 nucleotide sequence: TGCGCCAGCAGCGTCGAGGGAGACTATGGCTACACCTTC. This sequence encodes CASSVEGDYGYTF.

This clonotype was detected ten times or more. The chain joins TRBV28 to TRBJ2-2; no firm D call. The CDR3 spans 14 residues. The germline V and J ends were trimmed by 6 bases and 0 bases, with 8 bases remaining between them. The germline CDR1 and CDR2 sequences are MDHEN and SYDVKM. The DNA of the CDR3 is TGTGCCAGCAGCCGGAACCCGAACACCGGGGAGCTGTTTTTT. This sequence encodes CASSRNPNTGELFF.

To note about this clonotype: This may be a read error: a much more frequent sequence differs by one nucleotide. This chain links TRBV11-2 with TRBJ2-3; D perhaps matches TRBD1 (5 bases). TRBJ2-1 explains the end of the DNA better; the J call may be wrong. The CDR3 has 14 amino acids. In germline, CDR1 is SGHAT, CDR2 FQNNGV. CDR3 nucleotide sequence: TGTGCCAGCAGCTTAGCTACAGGTCAGCAGGAGCAGTTCTTC. Its protein is CASSLATGQQEQFF.

Many counts were recorded for this clonotype. This chain connects TRBV5-1 to TRBJ1-1; D is ambiguous. CDR1 and CDR2 from the germline V gene are SGHRS and YFSETQ. This CDR3 has 14 amino acids. Trimming took 0 bases from V and 3 from J, leaving 9 bases between them. CDR3 protein: CASSLDRTDTEAFF. Written as DNA, the CDR3 is TGCGCCAGCAGCTTGGATCGTACTGACACTGAAGCTTTCTTT.

This clonotype has at least ten counts. The chain joins TRBV3-1 to TRBJ2-3; 9 nucleotides agree with TRBD2. The CDR3 contains 14 residues. The V and J ends lost 3 bases and 6 bases, in that order; junction bases with no gene match: 4. Germline V lookup: CDR1 LGHDT, CDR2 YNNKEL (reference sequence). Written as DNA, the CDR3 is TGTGCCAGCAGCCAGGCTAGCGGGGTGGATACGCAGTATTTT. Amino acid sequence: CASSQASGVDTQYF.

This clonotype has just a few counts. The genes are TRBV25-1 and TRBJ1-6; 7 positions match TRBD1. The CDR3 spans 16 residues. V shed 4 bases and J 9 bases; nucleotides not matched to a gene: 12. Germline-derived CDR1 and CDR2 are MGHDK and SYGVNS. The CDR3 reads CASSAPPNRGPSPLHF. In nucleotides, the CDR3 is TGTGCCAGCAGTGCTCCGCCCAACAGGGGCCCTTCACCCCTCCACTTT.

This clonotype came up a few times. The chain is built from TRBV5-6 and TRBJ1-5, with a weak D call TRBD1 (6 bases). The CDR3 has 12 residues. The germline CDR1 and CDR2 sequences are SGHDT and YYEEEE. V was trimmed by 0 bases and J by 10 bases, leaving 8 bases between them. The CDR3: CASSLGGAPQHF. DNA of the CDR3: TGTGCCAGCAGCTTGGGGGGGGCACCCCAGCATTTT.

This clonotype has ten or more counts. The J gene is TRBJ2-1, the V gene TRBV20-1, with 11 bases fitting TRBD2. The J segment lost 3 bases and the V segment lost 6 bases, leaving 4 bases of the junction unmatched. Germline V lookup: CDR1 DFQATT, CDR2 SNEGSKA (reference sequence). The CDR3 consists of 14 residues. The CDR3 DNA sequence: TGCAGTGCACCTACTAGCGGGAGCTACAATGAGCAGTTCTTC. It is translated as CSAPTSGSYNEQFF.

The chain joins TRBV6-2 or TRBV6-3 to TRBJ2-3; D is possibly TRBD2 (6 bases). The length of the CDR3 is 14 residues. The germline V gene has CDR1 MNHEY and CDR2 SVGEGT. Trimming cost V 5 bases and J 5 bases, with 14 bases left between them. CDR3 DNA sequence: TGTGCCAGCAGTGAAGCGGGTTTTGGAGATACGCAGTATTTT. As protein: CASSEAGFGDTQYF.

Many counts were recorded for this clonotype. CDR3 loop: CSARSGNTEAFF. The CDR3 bases are TGCAGTGCTAGATCCGGGAACACTGAAGCTTTCTTT. V is TRBV20-1 and J is TRBJ1-1; D gene unclear. V gave up 2 bases and J gave up 1 base, with 5 bases separating them. The CDR3 has 12 amino acids. Germline CDR1 DFQATT, CDR2 SNEGSKA (reference sequence).

In its sample, this clonotype was seen many times. V usage is TRBV27 and J usage is TRBJ2-7, with 7 bases aligning to TRBD1. The CDR3 consists of 14 residues. V shed 5 bases, J shed 4 bases, and the junction held 8 bases outside the gene matches. The germline V gene has CDR1 MNHEY and CDR2 SMNVEV (reference sequence). CDR3 sequence: CASSPPGQRYEQYF. The CDR3 DNA reads TGTGCCAGCAGTCCCCCGGGACAGCGATACGAGCAGTACTTC.

There are a few counts of this clonotype. The V call is TRBV4-1, the J call TRBJ2-6, with 7 nucleotides matching TRBD1. The CDR3 has 17 residues. V shed 5 bases and J 4 bases; nucleotides not matched to a gene: 11. Germline-derived CDR1 and CDR2 are MGHRA and YSYEKL. The CDR3 DNA follows: TGCGCCAGCAGCAACGGAGGTCTGGGACAGGGGGCCAACGTCCTGACTTTC. As protein: CASSNGGLGQGANVLTF.

This clonotype has just a few counts. The chain joins TRBV6-1 to TRBJ1-5; 7 bases match TRBD1. The CDR3 covers 15 residues. J was trimmed by 5 bases and V by 6 bases; bases with no gene match: 10. Germline lookup yields CDR1 MNHNS and CDR2 SASEGT. CDR3 residues: CASRRTGTDYQPQHF. The CDR3 DNA reads as TGTGCCAGCAGAAGAACCGGGACAGATTATCAGCCCCAGCATTTT.

This clonotype was seen repeatedly, ten times or more. The J gene is TRBJ1-5, the V gene TRBV10-3; weak D call: TRBD1 (5 bases). This CDR3 is built from 16 residues. Germline V gene data show CDR1 as ENHRY and CDR2 as SYGVKD. Trimming shortened V by 0 bases and J by 6 bases, and 15 bases separated the two germline ends. The CDR3 protein is CAISESGQGSSQPQHF. CDR3 sequence (DNA): TGTGCCATCAGTGAGTCGGGGCAGGGATCGAGTCAGCCCCAGCATTTT.